Described below is a single T cell receptor beta chain sequence and its context. Its antigen remains unknown. The sample originates from a study of CD8+ T cells in alopecia areata. General observations from the study: Scalp sample sequencing also detects resident alphabeta T cells of normal skin. In patients, TCRs were shared less clearly than in mice, and HLA may possibly be involved.

V lost 7 bases and J 3 bases, leaving 18 bases between the germline ends. Germline V gene sequence: CDR1 MNHNS, CDR2 SASEGT. The CDR3 covers 15 residues. The sequencing template was cDNA reverse transcribed from extracted RNA. Clones were read by immunoSEQ multiplex PCR, and TCRdb kept only the in-frame ones, dropping some. The top ten hold 3.5% to 5% of the sample, which has some 120,000 clones, roughly 61% seen once. The chain uses TRBV6-1 and TRBJ1-2; no definite D call. The source material was CD4+ T cells sorted from blood, sampled at week 0. The clonotype was recovered from a human donor with alopecia areata. CDR3 DNA sequence: TGTGCCAGCACCCCCGATTTGCGGGCAGACTATGGCTACACCTTC. Translation: CASTPDLRADYGYTF.